This T cell receptor (beta chain) was documented in a study of T cell responses to AZD1222 COVID-19 vaccine. Study observations and caveats: Donors were largely white British and mainly female; clonal diversity was possibly underestimated.

A note on this clone: Its specificity is unknown.

Assay: immunoSEQ multiplex PCR; the TCRdb copy retains only in-frame clones and omits some. The sample has about 150,000 clones, 85% to 90% seen once. The starting material was peripheral blood, obtained on day 0 of MenACWY control vaccination. The clonotype comes from an adult in good health.

This CDR3 is CASSLELLAPYEQYF. The CDR3 coding sequence is TGCGCCAGCAGCTTGGAGCTCCTAGCCCCCTACGAGCAGTACTTC. V gene TRBV5-1 combines with J gene TRBJ2-7; the D gene is possibly TRBD2 (5 bases). Trimming left V 0 bases short and J 2 bases short, with 12 bases between. Germline CDR1 SGHRS, CDR2 YFSETQ. The CDR3 runs to 15 residues.